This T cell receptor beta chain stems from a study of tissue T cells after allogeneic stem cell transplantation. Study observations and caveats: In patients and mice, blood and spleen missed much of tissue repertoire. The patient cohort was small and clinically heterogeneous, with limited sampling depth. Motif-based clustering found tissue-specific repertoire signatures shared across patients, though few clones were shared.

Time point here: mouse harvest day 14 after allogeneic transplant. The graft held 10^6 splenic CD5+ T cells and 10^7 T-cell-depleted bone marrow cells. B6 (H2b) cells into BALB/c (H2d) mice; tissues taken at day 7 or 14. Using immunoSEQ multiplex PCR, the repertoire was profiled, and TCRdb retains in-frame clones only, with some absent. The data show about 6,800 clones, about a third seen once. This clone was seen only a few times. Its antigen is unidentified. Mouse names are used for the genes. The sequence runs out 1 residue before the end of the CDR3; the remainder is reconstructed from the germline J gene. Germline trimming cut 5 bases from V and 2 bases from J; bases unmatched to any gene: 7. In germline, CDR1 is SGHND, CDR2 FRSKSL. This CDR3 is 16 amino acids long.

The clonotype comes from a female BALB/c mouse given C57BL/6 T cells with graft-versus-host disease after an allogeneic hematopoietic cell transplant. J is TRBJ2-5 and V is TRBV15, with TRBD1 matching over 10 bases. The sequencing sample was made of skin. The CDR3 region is CASSRQGARPQDTQYF. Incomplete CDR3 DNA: TGTGCCAGCAGTCGACAGGGGGCGCGCCCCCAAGACACCCAGTAC.